The source of this T cell receptor (beta chain) is a study of Graves' ophthalmopathy and Graves' hyperthyroidism. Study observations and caveats: Most thyroid-expanded clonotypes exceeding 0.001 frequency were also found in blood.

In its sample, this clonotype was seen many times. The antigen remains undetermined. As diagnostic evidence, clinical symptoms, serum thyroxine, TRAb, thyroid ultrasound and orbital computed tomography were relied upon. RNA transcripts served as template for amplifying TCR beta CDR3 sequences. HTBI primers were used in a first-round RT-PCR, which preceded a second-round multiplex PCR. TCRdb re-called the multiplex PCR reads with MiXCR, one entry per CDR3 protein. Here the sample spans roughly 1.1 million distinct CDR3 sequences, about two fifths being singletons. The length of the CDR3 is 15 residues. The V gene's germline CDR1 is SGHAT and CDR2 FQNNGV. V dropped 10 bases and J dropped 2; count of bases not matched to a gene: 13.

This chain joins TRBV11-2 and TRBJ2-5; 7 nucleotides line up with TRBD2. This receptor was obtained from an adult man with Graves' hyperthyroidism. The source material was peripheral blood or thyroid tissue (not recorded which). This chain's CDR3 is CATAGEDTAQETQYF. Written as DNA, the CDR3 is TGTGCCACGGCGGGGGAGGACACCGCGCAAGAGACCCAGTACTTC.